This T cell receptor (beta chain) derives from a study of cytomegalovirus exposure and HLA in healthy donors. Study information: Earlier, some 180 million T cells were analyzed, and fewer than 120 million unique TCR beta sequences were found among them. Early on, a data release was issued that held 80 million to 90 million unique TCRs from HLA-typed donors. Study-wide results and caveats: Reportedly, cytomegalovirus status was diagnosed with high sensitivity and specificity. CMV antigen specificity of a few CMV-associated chains was confirmed in vitro.

Only one count was recorded for this clone. As yet, its antigen is unknown. The germline gives CDR1 SEHNR, CDR2 FQNEAQ (reference sequence). The V and J ends lost 5 bases and 2 bases respectively, with 13 bases between them. The CDR3 length is 15 residues. Primers for the PCR totalled 60 Vbeta and 13 Jbeta. Measured with immunoSEQ multiplex PCR; TCRdb has only the in-frame clones, and not every one. The sample has about 220,000 clones; roughly 83% are singletons. This rearrangement joins TRBV7-9 to TRBJ1-3; perhaps TRBD1 as D (5 bases). The source of this sequence is a boy between 2 and 10 years old in good health and CMV-seronegative. The sequenced sample was PBMCs. The CDR3 coding sequence is TGTGCCAGCAGCCTACCGGGGGGAGCTGGAAACACCATATATTTT. Amino acids: CASSLPGGAGNTIYF.